This paragraph covers one T cell receptor beta chain sequence. Its antigen is currently unknown. A multiplex PCR was run with 60 Vbeta primers and 13 Jbeta primers. In the original analysis: A later analysis tallied some 84 million unique TCR beta chains, around 11 million of them shared. TCRdb keeps only in-frame clones here, not all; method: immunoSEQ multiplex PCR. That table furnishes V, J and clone size, whereas the DNA furnished D and trimming. Among about 110,000 clones listed, 60% to 75% were seen once. The data are from a study of cytomegalovirus exposure and HLA in healthy donors. General study findings and limits: Later analysis showed most CMV-associated TCR beta chains appearing HLA-restricted.

J was trimmed by 1 base and V by 6 bases; bases with no gene match: 8. The length of the CDR3 is 15 residues. Per germline, CDR1 MNHEY and CDR2 SMNVEV (reference sequence). This receptor was obtained from a male donor in good health and CMV-seropositive. Sequencing was done on a sample of PBMCs. The chain is built from TRBV27 and TRBJ1-1; 7 bases are a match to TRBD1. CDR3 loop: CASRGAGQKNTEAFF. The CDR3 DNA sequence: TGTGCCAGCAGGGGCGCGGGACAGAAGAACACTGAAGCTTTCTTT.